The entry below describes one T cell receptor (beta chain). No antigen is known for it. Each CDR3 protein is one row after TCRdb ran MiXCR on the reads. The sample includes more than 250,000 distinct CDR3 sequences, around 13% of them seen just once. This specimen comes from a study of T cell repertoires in cytomegalovirus infection. Study observations and caveats: There were HLA-C-restricted CMV-specific TCR beta clonotypes dominating the ex vivo response. Individuals carrying CMV plus the relevant HLA were identified by cumulative frequency of public TCR beta families.

CDR3 length equals 14 residues. Deletions cut 0 bases from V and 4 bases from J, with 8 bases between. Germline V gene data show CDR1 as SEHNR and CDR2 as FQNEAQ (reference sequence). The V gene is TRBV7-9, the J gene TRBJ2-3, with no clear D. This clonotype originated in a human donor in good health (CMV status not recorded). Some clones in this sample may be carry-over from other donors' samples. The sample was PBMCs. The CDR3 DNA follows: TGTGCCAGCAGCTTAGCGGCCCGGCCAGATACGCAGTATTTT. Its translation is CASSLAARPDTQYF.